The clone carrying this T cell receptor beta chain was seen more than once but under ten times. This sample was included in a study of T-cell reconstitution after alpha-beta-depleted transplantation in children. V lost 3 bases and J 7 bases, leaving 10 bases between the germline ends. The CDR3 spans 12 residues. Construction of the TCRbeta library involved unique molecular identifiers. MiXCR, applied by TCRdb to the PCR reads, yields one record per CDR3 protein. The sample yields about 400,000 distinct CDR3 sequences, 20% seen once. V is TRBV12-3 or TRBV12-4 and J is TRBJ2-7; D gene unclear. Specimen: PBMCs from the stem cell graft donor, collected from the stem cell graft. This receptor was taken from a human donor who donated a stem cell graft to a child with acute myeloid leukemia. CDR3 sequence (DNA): TGTGCCAGCAGTTTCCCACGGGCTGAGCAGTACTTC. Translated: CASSFPRAEQYF.